These T cell receptor beta chains were read from a single sample in a study of blood T cell repertoires in COVID-19. The repertoire was sequenced with immunoSEQ multiplex PCR; TCRdb's copy has only in-frame clones and lacks some. The sample records 250,000 to 300,000 clones, about 76% being singletons. Source material: peripheral blood. All receptors derive from an older woman with active or convalescent COVID-19. CDR3s include the opening cysteine and the closing phenylalanine or tryptophan. D genes are given only for firm matches. Some rows have no size entry. The others give once, few or many, or a class for an expanded clone.

abundance	v_gene	d_gene	j_gene	CDR3aa	CDR3nt
.	TRBV6-4	TRBD1	TRBJ1-1	CASSPTGVNTEAFF	TGTGCCAGCAGTCCGACAGGGGTGAACACTGAAGCTTTCTTT
.	TRBV2	TRBD2	TRBJ2-2	CASSLSGGPPGELFF	TGTGCCAGCAGTTTGTCGGGGGGGCCCCCCGGGGAGCTGTTTTTT
many	TRBV4-1	.	TRBJ1-2	CASSQARMRQPGYTF	TGCGCCAGCAGCCAAGCGCGTATGAGACAGCCCGGCTACACCTTC
few	TRBV7-3	TRBD2	TRBJ2-5	CASSLTPSGDGDQYF	TGTGCCAGCAGCTTAACTCCTAGCGGGGATGGGGACCAGTACTTC
.	TRBV6-1	.	TRBJ1-5	CASSEVRVSQPQHF	TGTGCCAGCAGTGAAGTGAGGGTAAGTCAGCCCCAGCATTTT
.	TRBV19	.	TRBJ1-6	CASAPGERNSPLHF	TGTGCCAGTGCCCCGGGAGAACGCAATTCACCCCTCCACTTT
once	TRBV27	.	TRBJ1-1	CASSFAGLYTEAFF	TGTGCCAGCAGTTTCGCGGGGCTTTACACTGAAGCTTTCTTT
.	TRBV10-3	TRBD1	TRBJ2-7	CATAVGQGSYEQYF	TGTGCCACAGCCGTGGGACAGGGATCCTACGAGCAGTACTTC
.	TRBV7-2	TRBD1	TRBJ1-5	CASSPTTQGTQHF	TGTGCCAGCAGCCCCACTACACAGGGGACCCAGCATTTT
.	TRBV11-2	TRBD1	TRBJ1-2	CASSLGSDRGLKDYGYTF	TGTGCCAGCAGCTTAGGGTCGGACAGGGGGCTTAAGGACTATGGCTACACCTTC
.	TRBV7-9	.	TRBJ2-1	CASSLQGNEQFF	TGTGCCAGCAGCTTGCAGGGGAACGAGCAGTTCTTC
.	TRBV7-9	TRBD1	TRBJ1-4	CASSPGTGNEKLFF	TGTGCCAGCAGCCCCGGGACAGGGAATGAAAAACTGTTTTTT
.	TRBV6-5	TRBD1	TRBJ1-2	CASRGQGTNGYTF	TGTGCCAGCAGAGGACAGGGGACCAATGGCTACACCTTC
once	TRBV7-2	TRBD2	TRBJ2-3	CASSPRLAGRGDTQYF	TGTGCCAGCAGCCCCAGACTAGCGGGGAGAGGAGATACGCAGTATTTT